Reported below is one T cell receptor (beta chain). Germline V lookup: CDR1 LGHNA, CDR2 YNFKEQ. The CDR3 is made up of 16 amino acids. V dropped 7 bases and J dropped 6; count of bases not matched to a gene: 14. Clones were read by immunoSEQ multiplex PCR, and TCRdb kept only the in-frame ones, dropping some. The sample yields 140,000 or so clones, 84% seen once. The sample belongs to a study of blood T cell repertoires in COVID-19. The J gene is TRBJ2-2, the V gene TRBV4-2, with 7 bases fitting TRBD2. Source material: peripheral blood. This clonotype was obtained from a man aged 25 to 40 with COVID-19, enrolled during active disease. CDR3 nucleotides: TGTGCCAGCACCCTAGAGAGTGGGGGAGGGGCCGGGGAGCTGTTTTTT. Its protein is CASTLESGGGAGELFF.